The clone carrying this TCR beta chain was found a few times. Antigen: not known. The PCR made use of 60 Vbeta and 13 Jbeta primers. Profiled with immunoSEQ multiplex PCR; TCRdb holds only in-frame clones, not every one. The sample records 130,000 or so clones, about three quarters being singletons. The germline CDR1 and CDR2 sequences are WNHNN and SYGVQD (reference sequence). CDR3 length equals 16 residues. The V end lost 3 bases, the J end lost 7 bases, and 16 bases lay between the germline ends. This entry is derived from a study of cytomegalovirus exposure and HLA in healthy donors. At the level of the study: Among 150 million to 200 million T cells, an earlier analysis found roughly 120 million unique TCR beta sequences. Counted in an early data release were roughly 87 million unique TCRs from HLA-typed donors. Findings of the study overall: Later analysis identified a missense DCLRE1C variant that was linked to TCR beta V- and J-gene trimming. No immune exposure information besides CMV serostatus was available.

The TCR originated in a female donor in good health and CMV-seronegative. V usage is TRBV10-1 and J usage is TRBJ1-6; tentative D call: TRBD1 (5 bases). Sequencing input: PBMCs. CDR3 DNA sequence: TGCGCCAGCAGTGATGGCCCGGCAGGGCAGAATTCACCCCTCCACTTT. Amino acids: CASSDGPAGQNSPLHF.